One and the same sample provided the 13 T cell receptor beta chains below, sequenced in a study of blood T cells in healthy people across ages. Alongside a J-beta primer mix, a sample-barcoded 5' primer served in a second PCR lasting roughly 6 to 11 cycles. TCRdb fed the 5' RACE reads into MiXCR, producing one record per CDR3 protein. This table holds roughly 800,000 distinct CDR3 sequences, approximately 53% found once. The sample taken for sequencing was blood. Receptor source: an elderly man in good health.

V is TRBV20-1 and J is TRBJ1-5, with TRBD1 as a possible D gene (6 bases). CDR1 is DFQATT, CDR2 SNEGSKA, per germline (reference sequence). The CDR3 consists of 12 residues. This CDR3 reads CSATQGNQPQHF. The CDR3 coding sequence is TGCAGCGCGACCCAGGGGAATCAGCCCCAGCATTTT.

This rearrangement joins TRBV24-1 to TRBJ2-3; tentatively, D is TRBD1 (5 bases). V dropped 7 bases and J dropped 6 bases, with 13 bases sitting between them. This CDR3 is built from 13 residues. Germline V gene data show CDR1 as KGHDR and CDR2 as SFDVKD. The chain's CDR3 is CATSPPGWDTQYF. The CDR3 region has the DNA TGTGCCACCAGCCCCCCAGGGTGGGATACGCAGTATTTT.

The rearrangement joins TRBV25-1 to TRBJ2-4; 7 bases align to TRBD1. The DNA matches TRBJ2-7 better at its end, which makes the J call doubtful. The V gene's germline CDR1 is MGHDK and CDR2 SYGVNS. The CDR3 spans 15 residues. The CDR3 loop is CASSRPGTASYEQYF. CDR3 coding DNA: TGTGCCAGCAGTAGACCCGGGACAGCGAGCTACGAGCAGTACTTC.

The chain is built from TRBV7-3 and TRBJ2-3; 11 bases are shared with TRBD2. This CDR3 is built from 19 residues. V trimming: 5 bases; J trimming: 1 base; junction bases outside the gene matches: 14. Germline CDR1 SGHTA, CDR2 FQGTGA. CDR3 in DNA: TGTGCCAGCAGCGTAAACCTAGCGGGAGGAAGAGTGGGCACAGATACGCAGTATTTT. This translates into CASSVNLAGGRVGTDTQYF.

This clonotype was recorded a few times. At one end, the junction sequence differs from germline, possibly due to a read error. The chain combines TRBV2 with TRBJ1-5; 7 positions match TRBD1. Germline V gene data show CDR1 as SNHLY and CDR2 as FYNNEI. The CDR3 covers 15 residues. The CDR3 is CASSEWGDSKQPQHF. The DNA for the CDR3 is TGTGCCAGCAGTGAATGGGGGGACAGCAAACAGCCCCAGCATTTT.

The gene calls are TRBV20-1 and TRBJ1-2, with 8 bases identical to TRBD1. CDR3 length equals 14 residues. The germline V gene has CDR1 DFQATT and CDR2 SNEGSKA (reference sequence). V lost 3 bases to trimming and J lost 7 bases; unmatched junction nucleotides: 10. The CDR3 spells CSARDAQGARGYTF. The CDR3 bases are TGCAGTGCTAGGGATGCCCAGGGGGCGCGTGGCTACACCTTC.

The chain employs TRBV6-6 and TRBJ2-1; 7 nucleotides match TRBD2. This CDR3 spans 15 amino acids. The ends lost 0 bases at V and 9 bases at J; junction bases unmatched: 8. From germline, CDR1 is MNHNY and CDR2 SVGAGI (reference sequence). The CDR3 region is CASSYSREGRGEQFF. CDR3 nucleotides: TGTGCCAGCAGTTACTCGAGGGAGGGCCGTGGTGAGCAGTTCTTC.

This clonotype has only a few counts. This sequence joins TRBV23-1 and TRBJ2-6; 7 bases match TRBD1. TRBV23-1 is filed as an ORF, its function uncertain. The CDR3 covers 19 residues. The ends lost 1 base at V and 0 bases at J; junction bases unmatched: 9. CDR3 in amino acids: CASSQYLQGPFSGANVLTF. CDR3 coding DNA: TGCGCCAGCAGTCAATATCTACAGGGGCCCTTCTCTGGGGCCAACGTCCTGACTTTC.

This clonotype occurred once. The V and J genes are TRBV9 and TRBJ2-3; weak D call: TRBD2 (6 bases). Germline CDR1 SGDLS, CDR2 YYNGEE. This CDR3 comprises 18 residues. The ends were cut back, 3 bases at V and 14 bases at J, with 34 bases in the middle. CDR3 loop: CASSARDLEVFGRRYAYF. The CDR3 DNA reads as TGTGCCAGCAGCGCCCGGGACTTAGAGGTCTTCGGCAGGAGATACGCGTATTTT. Together with reference TRBV9 and TRBJ2-3, the CDR3 gives the full variable domain: DSGVTQTPKHLITATGQRVTLRCSPRSGDLSVYWYQQSLDQGLQFLIQYYNGEERAKGNILERFSAQQFPDLHSELNLSSLELGDSALYFCASSARDLEVFGRRYAYFGPGTRLTVL.

The V and J genes are TRBV12-3 or TRBV12-4 and TRBJ1-2; D is undetermined. Trimming pared 4 bases from V and 5 bases from J, leaving 11 bases between. This CDR3 has 13 residues. CDR3 bases: TGTGCCAGCAGTTCCAGATTGCTGTATGGCTACACCTTC. Its translation: CASSSRLLYGYTF.

V gene TRBV20-1 combines with J gene TRBJ1-5; 9 bases line up with TRBD1. Germline CDR1 is DFQATT and CDR2 is SNEGSKA (reference sequence). Trimming removed 2 bases from V and 3 bases from J; junction bases left unmatched: 8. The CDR3 totals 16 residues. CDR3 loop: CSARPPGQGLNQPQHF. The CDR3 DNA reads TGCAGTGCTAGACCCCCGGGACAGGGCCTCAATCAGCCCCAGCATTTT.

DNA for the CDR3: TGTGCCACCAGCAGAGATCCTGGGGAGGTCAATGAGCAGTACTTC. Protein sequence: CATSRDPGEVNEQYF. The chain couples TRBV15 to TRBJ2-5; D may be TRBD2 (6 bases). The CDR3 extends over 15 amino acids. Between the trimmed V and J ends, which lost 0 bases and 11 bases, there was a span of 19 bases. CDR1 is LNHNV, CDR2 YYDKDF, per germline (reference sequence).

The rearrangement links TRBV20-1 to TRBJ2-7; D perhaps matches TRBD2 (5 bases). This CDR3 is 13 amino acids long. V dropped 2 bases and J dropped 3 bases, with 11 bases sitting between them. Germline V gives CDR1 DFQATT, CDR2 SNEGSKA (reference sequence). CDR3 sequence reads: CSARPLGIYEQYF. The CDR3 DNA is TGCAGTGCTAGACCACTAGGGATCTACGAGCAGTACTTC.